This T cell receptor (beta chain) was documented in a study of blood T cell repertoires in COVID-19. The CDR3 runs to 14 residues. In germline, CDR1 is SGHNT, CDR2 YYREEE (reference sequence). V was pared by 3 bases and J by 0 bases, with 9 bases between. Original data processing: Reference gene primer amplification in the assay estimated nucleated cell counts. TCRdb's table, derived via immunoSEQ multiplex PCR, lists solely in-frame clones and lacks some. V, J and clone size derive from that table, while D and trimming were established from the DNA sequence. The sample includes about 98,000 clones, about 90% of them seen just once. Seattle enrolled patients during active infection and tracked them longitudinally.

Sequencing was performed on peripheral blood. V and J are TRBV5-4 and TRBJ1-1, with TRBD1 as a possible D gene (5 bases). This TCR derives from a woman in her forties or fifties with COVID-19, enrolled during active disease. As DNA, the CDR3 is TGTGCCAGCAGCTCTCAGGGTTTGAACACTGAAGCTTTCTTT. This gives the protein CASSSQGLNTEAFF.